This entry describes one T cell receptor beta chain. Its antigen is unidentified. The data were taken from a study of T cell repertoires in cytomegalovirus infection. TCRdb reanalysed the reads using MiXCR and keeps one entry per CDR3 protein. The sample has 450,000 to 550,000 distinct CDR3 sequences, approximately 42% seen once. CDR1 and CDR2 (germline): LNHDA, SQIVND (reference sequence). This CDR3 has 15 amino acids. V lost 5 bases to trimming and J lost 4 bases; unmatched junction nucleotides: 6. Sequenced material: cultured PBMCs, taken from culture after CMV antigen stimulation. The receptor's source is a human donor in good health (CMV status not recorded). Some clones in this sample may be carry-over from other donors' samples. V is TRBV19 and J is TRBJ2-1; 9 bases map to TRBD2. The chain's CDR3 is CASSLRLAEYNEQFF. The CDR3 nucleotides are TGTGCCAGTAGTCTCCGACTAGCGGAATACAATGAGCAGTTCTTC.